This TCR beta chain was sequenced during a study of blood T cell repertoires in COVID-19. Study background: PBMCs, B-cell-depleted T cells, or T cells provided the cDNA or gDNA that made up the material.

This table comes from immunoSEQ multiplex PCR, and its TCRdb copy is limited to in-frame clones, with some not included. The sample yields about 140,000 clones, approximately 80% seen once. This clone has only one observation. Germline V gives CDR1 SGHRS, CDR2 YFSETQ. The CDR3 has 14 residues. V lost 4 bases to trimming and J lost 0 bases, with 8 bases between them. The V gene is TRBV5-1, the J gene TRBJ1-3; no clear D. The clonotype comes from a human donor in a cohort sampled during active COVID-19. The sample was peripheral blood. The chain's CDR3 is CASSLRDSGNTIYF. DNA of the CDR3: TGCGCCAGCAGCCTTCGAGACTCTGGAAACACCATATATTTT.